This TCR beta chain originates from a study of shared clonotypes between healthy human individuals. The assay was run at deep level. Around 30,000 T cell genomes (about 270 ng DNA) went into each PBMC replicate. Unsorted PBMC DNA sequencing spanned ten immunoSEQ deep assay plates. Generated by immunoSEQ multiplex PCR, the TCRdb table keeps only in-frame clones and is missing some. The sample contains some 490,000 clones, around 73% of which appear only once. CDR3 length: 11 amino acids. The ends were cut back, 5 bases at V and 5 bases at J, with 9 bases in the middle. Germline V gives CDR1 GTSNPN, CDR2 SVGIG (reference sequence). This clone was observed a single time.

The specimen was PBMCs. The V call is TRBV30, the J call TRBJ2-5; D is undetermined. The TCR was taken from a woman in her forties in good health. Some clones in this sample may be carry-over from other donors' samples. The CDR3 spells CAWGVGETQYF. The CDR3 DNA reads TGTGCCTGGGGGGTAGGGGAGACCCAGTACTTC.